The entry below describes one T cell receptor beta chain. Other DNA sequences of this sample code for an identical CDR3. Here immunoSEQ multiplex PCR was the method, and the copy in TCRdb shows in-frame clones only, minus some. Of more than 2 million clones listed, less than 95% were seen once; the top ten hold 0.9% to 1.4%. CD45RO-negative cells were positively selected for CCR7, leaving out terminally differentiated effector memory CD45RA+ cells. This record comes from a study of shared clonotypes between healthy human individuals. Germline V gives CDR1 SGHDT, CDR2 YYEEEE. The CDR3 loop spans 13 amino acids. V was cut by 4 bases and J by 0 bases, with 8 bases left in between.

The sequence was obtained from a man between 18 and 29 years old in good health. This sequence joins TRBV5-6 and TRBJ2-7; D is uncertain. Sequencing was done on a sample of naive CD8+ T cells sorted from blood. Here the CDR3 reads CASSPPSSYEQYF. The CDR3 DNA reads TGTGCCAGCAGCCCCCCCTCCTCCTACGAGCAGTACTTC.